The 27 T cell receptor beta chains given below trace back to one sample, sequenced in a study of OX40 agonist ivuxolimab in advanced cancers. Method: immunoSEQ multiplex PCR; TCRdb's copy keeps in-frame clones and lacks some. The sample records over 85,000 clones, around nine tenths being singletons. The source was CD4+ or CD8+ T cells sorted from blood, collected in a trial of the OX40 agonist ivuxolimab. The receptors originated from an adult with an advanced solid tumor such as melanoma, head and neck, liver or kidney cancer.

The chain uses TRBV7-2 and TRBJ2-5; weak D call: TRBD2 (6 bases). The CDR3 runs to 13 residues. The germline CDR1 and CDR2 sequences are SGHTA and FQGNSA. V was pared by 5 bases and J by 1 base, with 8 bases between. The CDR3 bases are TGTGCCAGCAGCCGGGGGAGCCAAGAGACCCAGTACTTC. This sequence encodes CASSRGSQETQYF. Full variable domain (outside the CDR3, taken from reference TRBV7-2 and TRBJ2-5): GAGVSQSPSNKVTEKGKDVELRCDPISGHTALYWYRQSLGQGLEFLIYFQGNSAPDKSGLPSDRFSAERTGGSVSTLTIQRTQQEDSAVYLCASSRGSQETQYFGPGTRLLVL.

This rearrangement joins TRBV9 to TRBJ1-4, with D tentatively TRBD1 (5 bases). The CDR3 has 11 amino acids. V was trimmed by 10 bases and J by 8 bases, leaving 12 bases between them. Per the germline V gene, CDR1 is SGDLS and CDR2 is YYNGEE. CDR3 DNA sequence: TGTGCCCGGGGGGAGGACGAAAAACTGTTTTTT. Amino acid sequence: CARGEDEKLFF.

The chain joins TRBV4-3 to TRBJ2-1; D is unresolved. Germline V CDR1 and CDR2: LGHNA, YSLEER. Trimming shortened V by 0 bases and J by 4 bases, and 10 bases separated the two germline ends. The CDR3 length is 15 residues. The CDR3 region has the DNA TGCGCCAGCAGCCAAGATACAGCGACATACAATGAGCAGTTCTTC. Translating gives CASSQDTATYNEQFF.

For this clone: Other nucleotide sequences in the sample specify the same CDR3. V and J are TRBV27 and TRBJ2-5; 10 bases map to TRBD2. V lost 2 bases to trimming and J lost 4 bases; unmatched junction nucleotides: 4. The CDR3 extends over 15 amino acids. Germline CDR1 MNHEY, CDR2 SMNVEV (reference sequence). This chain's CDR3 is CASSLGSGRGETQYF. The CDR3 DNA follows: TGTGCCAGCAGTTTAGGGAGCGGGAGGGGAGAGACCCAGTACTTC.

V and J are TRBV28 and TRBJ1-1; D gene unclear. Trimming removed 4 bases at V and 5 bases at J, with 11 bases between. CDR1 is MDHEN and CDR2 is SYDVKM in the germline V gene. The length of the CDR3 is 13 residues. CDR3 sequence (DNA): TGTGCCAGCAGTTCGGTGAGGGCGACTGAAGCTTTCTTT. Translation: CASSSVRATEAFF.

The rearrangement uses TRBV9 and TRBJ2-5, with TRBD2 identical over 12 bases. Germline V gene lookup returns CDR1 SGDLS and CDR2 YYNGEE. This CDR3 has 15 amino acids. V lost 4 bases, J lost 2 bases, and 3 bases stayed unmatched. The chain's CDR3 is CASSRLAGEQETQYF. CDR3 sequence (DNA): TGTGCCAGCAGCCGACTAGCGGGAGAGCAAGAGACCCAGTACTTC.

The table lists this clone with a count of one. This chain connects TRBV11-1 to TRBJ2-1; 11 bases map to TRBD2. CDR3 length: 16 amino acids. The germline gives CDR1 SGHAT, CDR2 FQDESV (reference sequence). Trimming cost V 1 base and J 5 bases; bases outside gene matches: 4. This CDR3 is CASSLGLAGGDNEQFF. CDR3 DNA sequence: TGTGCCAGCAGCTTAGGTCTAGCGGGGGGTGACAATGAGCAGTTCTTC. The variable domain in full, with the rest retrieved from reference TRBV11-1 and TRBJ2-1, is EAEVAQSPRYKITEKSQAVAFWCDPISGHATLYWYRQILGQGPELLVQFQDESVVDDSQLPKDRFSAERLKGVDSTLKIQPAELGDSAMYLCASSLGLAGGDNEQFFGPGTRLTVL.

The V call is TRBV6-6, the J call TRBJ2-7; either TRBD1 or TRBD2 may supply D (5 bases each). The germline V gene encodes CDR1 MNHNY and CDR2 SVGAGI (reference sequence). The germline V and J ends were trimmed by 2 bases and 3 bases, with 14 bases remaining between them. This CDR3 spans 15 amino acids. CDR3 sequence: CASSYSRDRGYEQYF. In DNA form, the CDR3 reads TGTGCCAGCAGTTACAGCCGGGACCGGGGCTACGAGCAGTACTTC.

The V gene is TRBV28, the J gene TRBJ2-3; 7 nucleotides align to TRBD1. CDR1 and CDR2 from the germline V gene are MDHEN and SYDVKM. The trim removed 3 bases at V and 4 bases at J, leaving 4 bases unmatched. There are 14 residues in the CDR3. For the CDR3, the DNA is TGTGCCAGCAGTTTGGGCAGGGGGTCAGATACGCAGTATTTT. Translating gives CASSLGRGSDTQYF.

This chain joins TRBV7-9 and TRBJ2-1, with 12 positions matching TRBD2. V trimming: 5 bases; J trimming: 3 bases; junction bases outside the gene matches: 2. Germline V CDR1 and CDR2: SEHNR, FQNEAQ (reference sequence). The CDR3 runs 15 residues. The DNA of the CDR3 is TGTGCCAGCAGCATACTAGCGGGAGGCTACAATGAGCAGTTCTTC. It yields the protein CASSILAGGYNEQFF.

The chain has TRBV11-1 and TRBJ2-1; 9 nucleotides match TRBD2. The CDR3 has 15 amino acids. In germline, CDR1 is SGHAT, CDR2 FQDESV (reference sequence). The V gene end was trimmed by 5 bases and the J gene end by 4 bases; junction bases not matched to a gene: 6. The CDR3, as DNA: TGTGCCAGCAGCCGGGCTAGCGGGACGTACAATGAGCAGTTCTTC. This gives the protein CASSRASGTYNEQFF.

Only one count was recorded for this clone. The chain couples TRBV7-9 to TRBJ2-2; tentative D call: TRBD1 (6 bases). This CDR3 comprises 14 residues. Germline assignment: CDR1 SEHNR and CDR2 FQNEAQ (reference sequence). V was clipped by 5 bases and J by 3 bases, with 10 bases between them. The CDR3 sequence: CASSRDTDTGELFF. DNA for the CDR3: TGTGCCAGCAGCCGGGACACGGACACCGGGGAGCTGTTTTTT.

The V and J genes are TRBV28 and TRBJ2-2, with D unclear. The germline V gene encodes CDR1 MDHEN and CDR2 SYDVKM. The V end was cut by 6 bases, the J end by 7 bases, with 9 bases between. This CDR3 spans 12 amino acids. This chain's CDR3 is CASSPESGELFF. The CDR3 DNA reads TGTGCCAGCAGCCCTGAGAGCGGGGAGCTGTTTTTT.

The chain links TRBV11-2 to TRBJ2-7, with a weak D call TRBD1 (6 bases). V lost 3 bases and J lost 5, with 14 bases in between. There are 14 residues in the CDR3. Germline CDR1 SGHAT, CDR2 FQNNGV. The CDR3 region is CASSFGQGSNEQYF. For the CDR3, the DNA is TGTGCCAGCAGCTTTGGGCAGGGGTCAAACGAGCAGTACTTC.

The chain links TRBV11-2 to TRBJ2-1, with 14 nucleotides matching TRBD2. With V trimmed by 5 bases and J by 7 bases, 10 bases remained unmatched. In germline, CDR1 is SGHAT, CDR2 FQNNGV. This CDR3 has 17 amino acids. The CDR3 DNA follows: TGTGCCAGCAGCCCGGGTCCCGGGACTAGCGGGAGTAATGAGCAGTTCTTC. Encoded protein: CASSPGPGTSGSNEQFF.

This sequence joins TRBV6-6 and TRBJ1-5, with D tentatively TRBD1 (6 bases). This CDR3 comprises 16 residues. Trimming cost V 4 bases and J 6 bases, with 19 bases left between them. CDR1 MNHNY and CDR2 SVGAGI come from the germline V gene (reference sequence). The CDR3 protein is CASSSWVRGAGQPQHF. CDR3 bases: TGTGCCAGCAGTTCCTGGGTTAGGGGGGCAGGTCAGCCCCAGCATTTT.

V and J are TRBV28 and TRBJ2-7; either TRBD1 or TRBD2 may supply D (5 bases each). CDR3 length: 14 amino acids. Trimming shortened V by 6 bases and J by 6 bases, and 18 bases separated the two germline ends. Germline CDR1 is MDHEN and CDR2 is SYDVKM. Written as DNA, the CDR3 is TGTGCCAGCAGGCTGAGAAATGTGGGGACCGAGCAGTACTTC. Translated: CASRLRNVGTEQYF.

This chain joins TRBV28 and TRBJ2-5; 7 bases are a match to TRBD2. Germline-derived CDR1 and CDR2 are MDHEN and SYDVKM. J gave up 4 bases and V 6 bases, and 8 bases lay outside the gene matches. CDR3 length: 14 residues. In nucleotides, the CDR3 is TGTGCCAGCAGACCCGGACTAGTCCCAGAGACCCAGTACTTC. It codes for CASRPGLVPETQYF.

V is TRBV10-2 and J is TRBJ2-7; D perhaps matches TRBD2 (5 bases). V lost 2 bases to trimming and J lost 6 bases, with 14 bases between them. The CDR3 has 14 amino acids. Germline V CDR1 and CDR2: WSHSY, SAAADI. This CDR3 reads CASSEGGFGVEQYF. CDR3 bases: TGCGCCAGCAGTGAGGGAGGCTTTGGGGTCGAGCAGTACTTC.

The chain joins TRBV9 to TRBJ2-2; no definite D call. Germline CDR1 SGDLS, CDR2 YYNGEE. The CDR3 extends over 15 amino acids. The V end was cut by 1 base, the J end by 1 base, with 8 bases between. CDR3 residues: CASSVSDWNTGELFF. In nucleotides, the CDR3 is TGTGCCAGCAGCGTAAGTGATTGGAACACCGGGGAGCTGTTTTTT.

V gene TRBV2 combines with J gene TRBJ1-5; no clear D gene. This CDR3 has 12 amino acids. CDR1 and CDR2 (germline): SNHLY, FYNNEI. V was pared by 6 bases and J by 3 bases, with 6 bases between. The DNA for the CDR3 is TGTGCCAGCAGAACAGCCAATCAGCCCCAGCATTTT. Translation gives CASRTANQPQHF.

V and J are TRBV7-8 and TRBJ2-1, with 7 bases lining up with TRBD2. After removal of 3 bases from V and 6 bases from J, the junction contained 8 bases not matched to a gene. The CDR3 runs 15 residues. Germline CDR1 reads SGHVS; CDR2 reads FQNEAQ. As DNA, the CDR3 is TGTGCCAGCAGCTTCGGGACTACTATAGGCAATGAGCAGTTCTTC. It is translated as CASSFGTTIGNEQFF.

The chain recombines TRBV18 with TRBJ1-6; D gene uncertain. Germline values: CDR1 KGHSH, CDR2 LQKENI. The CDR3 is 15 amino acids. Trimming removed 3 bases from V and 0 bases from J, with 6 bases in between. The CDR3, as DNA: TGTGCCAGCTCACCGGAGAGCTCCTATAATTCACCCCTCCACTTT. The encoded protein is CASSPESSYNSPLHF. Filled out from reference TRBV18 and TRBJ1-6, the complete variable domain reads NAGVMQNPRHLVRRRGQEARLRCSPMKGHSHVYWYRQLPEEGLKFMVYLQKENIIDESGMPKERFSAEFPKEGPSILRIQQVVRGDSAAYFCASSPESSYNSPLHFGNGTRLTVT.

The V call is TRBV11-2, the J call TRBJ1-5, with 7 bases identical to TRBD1. This CDR3 spans 14 amino acids. Looked up from germline, CDR1 is SGHAT and CDR2 is FQNNGV. V shed 5 bases and J 3 bases; nucleotides not matched to a gene: 4. The CDR3 sequence: CASSAGQANQPQHF. The DNA of the CDR3 is TGTGCCAGCAGCGCCGGACAGGCCAATCAGCCCCAGCATTTT.

The sample holds one count of this clone. V is TRBV5-1 and J is TRBJ2-3, with D maybe TRBD1 (5 bases). The CDR3 has 15 amino acids. Looked up from germline, CDR1 is SGHRS and CDR2 is YFSETQ. The V gene lost 3 bases and the J gene lost 2 bases, with 13 bases spanning the gap. CDR3 in amino acids: CASSSDSYVTDTQYF. DNA of the CDR3: TGCGCCAGCAGCTCCGACAGTTATGTCACAGATACGCAGTATTTT.

This chain uses TRBV28 with TRBJ1-2; 8 bases line up with TRBD1. CDR1 is MDHEN and CDR2 is SYDVKM in the germline V gene. The CDR3 sequence is 13 residues long. V was pared by 8 bases and J by 6 bases, with 8 bases of the junction left unmatched. CDR3 in DNA: TGTGCCAGCTCAGGGGGCGCGGGGAATGGCTACACCTTC. It codes for CASSGGAGNGYTF.

In nucleotides, the CDR3 is TGTGCCAGCAGCTTATTACCCCCCAATGAGCAGTTCTTC. Amino acids: CASSLLPPNEQFF. This chain connects TRBV11-2 to TRBJ2-1; D uncertain. CDR1 is SGHAT and CDR2 is FQNNGV in the germline V gene. The CDR3 is 13 amino acids. V lost 2 bases and J lost 6, with 8 bases in between.